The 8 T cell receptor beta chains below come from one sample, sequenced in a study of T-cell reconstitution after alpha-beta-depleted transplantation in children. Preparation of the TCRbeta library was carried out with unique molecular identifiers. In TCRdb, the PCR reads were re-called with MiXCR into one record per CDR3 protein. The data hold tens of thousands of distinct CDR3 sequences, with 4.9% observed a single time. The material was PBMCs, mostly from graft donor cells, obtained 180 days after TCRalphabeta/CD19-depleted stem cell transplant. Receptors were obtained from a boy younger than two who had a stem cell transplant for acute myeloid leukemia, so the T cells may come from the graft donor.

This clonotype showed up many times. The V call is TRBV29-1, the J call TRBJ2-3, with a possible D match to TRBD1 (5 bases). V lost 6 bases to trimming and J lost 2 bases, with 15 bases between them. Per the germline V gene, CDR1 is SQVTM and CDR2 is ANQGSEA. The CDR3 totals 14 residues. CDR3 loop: CSVRKGLTTDTQYF. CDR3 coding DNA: TGCAGCGTCCGTAAGGGGTTAACCACAGATACGCAGTATTTT.

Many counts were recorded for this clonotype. The CDR3 reads CASSLVGGRPREQYF. CDR3 coding DNA: TGCGCCAGCAGCTTGGTCGGGGGGAGGCCTAGGGAGCAGTACTTC. The chain employs TRBV5-1 and TRBJ2-7, with TRBD2 matching over 7 bases. The junction had 10 bases not matched to a gene; V was cut back by 0 bases and J by 7 bases. Germline CDR1 reads SGHRS; CDR2 reads YFSETQ. CDR3 size: 15 residues.

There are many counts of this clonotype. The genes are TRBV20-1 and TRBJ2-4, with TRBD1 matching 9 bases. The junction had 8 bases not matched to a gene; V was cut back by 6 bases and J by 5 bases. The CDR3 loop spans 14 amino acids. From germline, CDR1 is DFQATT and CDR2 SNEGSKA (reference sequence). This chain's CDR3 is CSANGRDRENIQYF. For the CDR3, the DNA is TGCAGTGCCAACGGCCGGGACAGGGAAAACATTCAGTACTTC.

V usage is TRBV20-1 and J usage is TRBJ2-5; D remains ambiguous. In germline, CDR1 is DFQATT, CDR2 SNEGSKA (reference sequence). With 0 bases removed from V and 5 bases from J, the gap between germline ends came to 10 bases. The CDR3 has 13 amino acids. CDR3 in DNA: TGCAGTGCTAGAGATCCAGCCAGGGAGACCCAGTACTTC. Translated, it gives CSARDPARETQYF.

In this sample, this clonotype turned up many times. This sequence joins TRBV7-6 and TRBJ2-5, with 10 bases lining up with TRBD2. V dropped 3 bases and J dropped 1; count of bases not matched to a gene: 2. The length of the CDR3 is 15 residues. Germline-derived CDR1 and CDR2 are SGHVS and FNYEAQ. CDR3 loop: CASSLGLASQETQYF. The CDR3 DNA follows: TGTGCCAGCAGCTTGGGACTAGCGTCCCAAGAGACCCAGTACTTC.

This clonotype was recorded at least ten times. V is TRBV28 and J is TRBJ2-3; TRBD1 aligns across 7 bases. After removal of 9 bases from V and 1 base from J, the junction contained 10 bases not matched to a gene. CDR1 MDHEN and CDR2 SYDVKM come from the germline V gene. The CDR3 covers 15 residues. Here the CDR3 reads CARGQSNMRTDTQYF. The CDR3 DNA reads TGTGCCAGGGGACAGTCCAATATGCGCACAGATACGCAGTATTTT.

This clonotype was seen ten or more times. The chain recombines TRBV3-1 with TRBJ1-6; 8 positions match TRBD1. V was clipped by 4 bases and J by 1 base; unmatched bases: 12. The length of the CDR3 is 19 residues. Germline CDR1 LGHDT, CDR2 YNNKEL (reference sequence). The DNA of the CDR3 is TGTGCCAGCAGCCTGGACAGGGCGAGGACGAGATCCTATAATTCACCCCTCCACTTT. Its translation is CASSLDRARTRSYNSPLHF.

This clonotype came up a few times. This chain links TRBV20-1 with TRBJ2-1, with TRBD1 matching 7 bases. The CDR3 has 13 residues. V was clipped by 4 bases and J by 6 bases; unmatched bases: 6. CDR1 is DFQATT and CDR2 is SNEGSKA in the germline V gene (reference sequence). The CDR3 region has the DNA TGCAGTGCTAAGACAGGGTTAGGCAATGAGCAGTTCTTC. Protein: CSAKTGLGNEQFF.